This TCR beta chain was documented in a study of technical replicates of blood from a few donors. The protocol was immunoSEQ multiplex PCR, while the TCRdb copy is restricted to in-frame clones and leaves out a portion. The table has fewer than 100,000 clones, approximately 96% seen once. The sequence was obtained from a human donor in good health. Specimen: T cells isolated from PBMCs.

CDR3 DNA: TGTGCCAGCAGCCCCCAGGGGCGAACTGAAGCTTTCTTT. Translated: CASSPQGRTEAFF. This sequence joins TRBV14 and TRBJ1-1; a weak D match, TRBD1 (6 bases). The ends were cut back, 4 bases at V and 5 bases at J, with 11 bases in the middle. Germline values: CDR1 SGHDN, CDR2 FVKESK. The CDR3 consists of 13 residues.